These T cell receptor beta chains were read from a single sample in a study of T cells in localized non-small cell lung cancer. Sequencing used immunoSEQ multiplex PCR; TCRdb keeps in-frame clones, though not all of them. The sample lists 60,000 to 65,000 clones; under 90% were seen once. Material: peripheral blood, obtained before any cancer treatment. The receptor set was obtained from a woman between 35 and 75 years old with stage I lung adenocarcinoma. Each CDR3 is given with its conserved first and last residue. The D gene is left open where the match is weak. Size is stated for part of the rows, as once, few or many counts, or as a class when the clone is expanded.

j_call	d_call	v_call	clone_size	cdr3_aa	cdr3_nt
TRBJ2-7	TRBD1	TRBV19	NA	CASRYRWDRGSYEQYF	TGTGCCAGTAGATATCGGTGGGACAGGGGATCCTACGAGCAGTACTTC
TRBJ2-7	TRBD2	TRBV7-6	NA	CASSRSTSSGSPGEQYF	TGTGCCAGCAGCCGAAGTACGTCTAGCGGGAGCCCGGGGGAGCAGTACTTC
TRBJ1-1	NA	TRBV5-4	NA	CASSPEWNTEAFF	TGTGCCAGCAGCCCCGAGTGGAACACTGAAGCTTTCTTT
TRBJ1-1	NA	TRBV29-1	NA	CSVVGASAFF	TGCAGCGTTGTGGGAGCTTCGGCTTTCTTT
TRBJ1-1	NA	TRBV4-3	NA	CASSQDRRVSRYPEAFF	TGCGCCAGCAGCCAAGATCGTAGAGTCTCGAGGTACCCTGAAGCTTTCTTT
TRBJ1-4	NA	TRBV5-1	NA	CASSLNSGFPEKLFF	TGCGCCAGCAGCCTCAATTCCGGGTTTCCTGAAAAACTGTTTTTT
TRBJ2-2	NA	TRBV7-2	NA	CASSRTKNTGELFF	TGTGCCAGCAGCAGAACGAAGAACACCGGGGAGCTGTTTTTT
TRBJ2-3	TRBD2	TRBV2	NA	CASSPGLARDTQYF	TGTGCCAGCAGCCCGGGACTAGCTCGAGATACGCAGTATTTT
TRBJ2-1	NA	TRBV13	NA	CASSRRGTSEEQFF	TGTGCCAGCAGCCGAAGAGGGACGTCTGAGGAGCAGTTCTTC
TRBJ1-6	NA	TRBV19	NA	CASSISPGGNTNSPLHF	TGTGCCAGTAGTATATCTCCCGGGGGGAATACGAATTCACCCCTCCACTTT
TRBJ1-4	NA	TRBV7-9	once	CASNRGGRPKLFF	TGTGCCAGCAACCGGGGGGGACGTCCAAAACTGTTTTTT
TRBJ2-1	TRBD2	TRBV30	NA	CAWSVLAGDEQFF	TGTGCCTGGAGTGTACTAGCGGGAGATGAGCAGTTCTTC
TRBJ1-5	NA	TRBV19	once	CASSLRGGQGNQPQHF	TGTGCCAGTAGTTTAAGGGGCGGTCAGGGCAATCAGCCCCAGCATTTT
TRBJ2-5	NA	TRBV2	NA	CASSVLRDQETQYF	TGTGCCAGCAGTGTCCTCAGGGATCAAGAGACCCAGTACTTC
TRBJ1-2	TRBD1	TRBV6-1	NA	CASSERTGQVSRGYTF	TGTGCCAGCAGTGAAAGGACAGGGCAAGTTTCGCGAGGCTACACCTTC
TRBJ1-5	NA	TRBV29-1	once	CSVGNSNQPQHF	TGCAGCGTGGGGAATAGCAATCAGCCCCAGCATTTT
TRBJ2-5	TRBD2	TRBV28	once	CASSSPTSPVRETQYF	TGTGCCAGCAGTTCGCCGACTAGCCCAGTGAGGGAGACCCAGTACTTC
TRBJ2-3	TRBD2	TRBV5-1	once	CASSSGLAQSDTQYF	TGCGCCAGCAGCTCAGGACTAGCTCAATCAGATACGCAGTATTTT
TRBJ1-6	TRBD1	TRBV4-2	NA	CASSQDPTGANSPLHF	TGTGCCAGCAGCCAAGATCCGACAGGGGCTAATTCACCCCTCCACTTT
TRBJ2-5	NA	TRBV5-1	NA	CASSLGTNFQETQYF	TGCGCCAGCAGCTTGGGAACGAACTTCCAGGAGACCCAGTACTTC
TRBJ2-5	TRBD2	TRBV7-2	NA	CASSLKRERETQYF	TGTGCCAGCAGCTTAAAGCGGGAGAGGGAGACCCAGTACTTC
TRBJ2-3	TRBD2	TRBV11-3	NA	CASSLRTSGGTDTQYF	TGTGCCAGCAGCTTAAGGACTAGCGGGGGCACAGATACGCAGTATTTT
TRBJ1-3	NA	TRBV30	NA	CAWSAGSSGNTIYF	TGTGCCTGGAGTGCCGGGTCTTCGGGAAACACCATATATTTT
TRBJ1-5	NA	TRBV29-1	once	CSVQRDSGFGPQHF	TGCAGCGTTCAACGGGACTCGGGGTTTGGGCCCCAGCATTTT
TRBJ1-6	NA	TRBV4-2	NA	CASSQDPTLGAPLHF	TGTGCCAGCAGCCAAGACCCCACTTTGGGTGCCCCCCTCCACTTT
TRBJ1-2	TRBD1	TRBV18	NA	CASSPAGQGAYGYTF	TGTGCCAGCTCACCAGCCGGACAGGGGGCCTATGGCTACACCTTC
TRBJ2-3	NA	TRBV28	NA	CASSLQAGPQYF	TGTGCCAGCAGTTTGCAAGCCGGGCCGCAGTATTTT
TRBJ1-1	NA	TRBV27	NA	CATKVGRNTEAFF	TGTGCCACGAAAGTGGGGCGGAACACTGAAGCTTTCTTT
TRBJ1-3	NA	TRBV6-1	NA	CASRTPYSGGNTIYF	TGTGCCAGCAGGACCCCCTATTCGGGCGGAAACACCATATATTTT
TRBJ2-1	NA	TRBV18	NA	CASSLNTDSSYNEQFF	TGTGCCAGCTCACTCAACACGGATAGCTCCTACAATGAGCAGTTCTTC
TRBJ2-4	TRBD2	TRBV19	NA	CASSILASGAPRAKNIQYF	TGTGCCAGTAGTATCCTGGCTAGCGGGGCCCCAAGAGCCAAAAACATTCAGTACTTC
TRBJ1-6	NA	TRBV5-4	NA	CASSSVGGREDLHF	TGTGCCAGCAGCTCTGTGGGTGGCAGGGAAGACCTCCACTTT
TRBJ1-2	TRBD1	TRBV27	NA	CASSSRTGSRNVYGYTF	TGTGCCAGCAGTTCCAGGACAGGGTCCCGTAATGTCTATGGCTACACCTTC
TRBJ2-1	NA	TRBV10-3	NA	CAIMGLYNEQFF	TGTGCCATCATGGGGCTCTACAATGAGCAGTTCTTC
TRBJ1-4	NA	TRBV28	NA	CASSLSTPNEKLFF	TGTGCCAGCAGTTTATCGACACCGAATGAAAAACTGTTTTTT
TRBJ1-1	NA	TRBV6-6	NA	CASSISDTEAFF	TGTGCCAGCAGCATCAGTGATACTGAAGCTTTCTTT
TRBJ2-7	TRBD2	TRBV7-9	once	CASSSGGEGEQYF	TGTGCCAGCAGCTCCGGGGGGGAAGGCGAGCAGTACTTC
TRBJ1-6	TRBD1	TRBV2	NA	CASIMDRGGNSPLHF	TGTGCCAGCATCATGGACAGGGGAGGTAATTCACCCCTCCACTTT
TRBJ2-7	TRBD1	TRBV18	NA	CASSPGQSYEQYF	TGTGCCAGCTCACCGGGACAGTCCTACGAGCAGTACTTC
TRBJ2-7	NA	TRBV9	NA	CASSPIQGAYEQYF	TGTGCCAGCAGCCCAATCCAGGGTGCCTACGAGCAGTACTTC
TRBJ1-2	NA	TRBV11-2	NA	CASSRRLNYGYTF	TGTGCCAGCAGCCGCAGACTCAACTATGGCTACACCTTC
TRBJ2-2	TRBD1	TRBV2	NA	CASSVAGGNTGELFF	TGTGCCAGCAGTGTAGCAGGGGGTAACACCGGGGAGCTGTTTTTT
TRBJ1-1	NA	TRBV2	NA	CASRGQGSTEAFF	TGTGCCAGCAGAGGCCAGGGAAGTACTGAAGCTTTCTTT
TRBJ1-2	NA	TRBV7-2	NA	CASSPGAGSGYTF	TGTGCCAGCAGCCCAGGGGCAGGGAGCGGCTACACCTTC
TRBJ2-7	NA	TRBV28	once	CASSLSGNEQYF	TGTGCCAGCAGTTTAAGTGGTAACGAGCAGTACTTC
TRBJ2-2	NA	TRBV7-2	once	CASSLGQNTGELFF	TGTGCCAGCAGCTTAGGTCAAAACACCGGGGAGCTGTTTTTT
TRBJ1-2	NA	TRBV6-1	NA	CASSDPGGNYGYTF	TGTGCCAGCAGTGACCCGGGGGGTAACTATGGCTACACCTTC
TRBJ2-1	NA	TRBV23-1	NA	CASSLRLPGNEQFF	TGCGCCAGCAGTCTACGGCTCCCTGGCAATGAGCAGTTCTTC
TRBJ2-7	NA	TRBV5-1	NA	CASSLETSYEQYF	TGCGCCAGCAGCTTGGAAACCTCCTACGAGCAGTACTTC
TRBJ2-1	NA	TRBV5-1	NA	CASSLEGSALTYEQFF	TGCGCCAGCAGCTTGGAGGGGTCCGCCCTGACCTATGAGCAGTTCTTC
TRBJ1-2	NA	TRBV28	NA	CASWGEREANYGYTF	TGTGCCAGCTGGGGGGAAAGAGAAGCTAACTATGGCTACACCTTC
TRBJ2-3	TRBD2	TRBV14	NA	CASSPMKGVGAGGSTDTQYF	TGTGCCAGCAGCCCTATGAAGGGGGTCGGTGCGGGAGGGAGCACAGATACGCAGTATTTT